These 28 T cell receptor beta chains share one sample of origin, sequenced in a study of blood T cell repertoires in COVID-19. TCRdb's copy holds only in-frame clones and misses some; the assay was immunoSEQ multiplex PCR. Among a few hundred thousand clones listed, just over 85% were seen once. Sequencing was done on a sample of peripheral blood. These receptors all come from a woman in her twenties or thirties with active or convalescent COVID-19.

This sequence joins TRBV30 and TRBJ2-6, with 7 bases aligning to TRBD1. CDR1 and CDR2 from the germline V gene are GTSNPN and SVGIG (reference sequence). Trimming took 0 bases from V and 0 from J; bases not matched to a gene: 2. The CDR3 is 16 residues long. Here the CDR3 reads CAWSVGQSSGANVLTF. As DNA, the CDR3 is TGTGCCTGGAGTGTGGGACAGAGCTCTGGGGCCAACGTCCTGACTTTC. The full variable domain, its missing parts supplied by reference TRBV30 and TRBJ2-6, is SQTIHQWPATLVQPVGSPLSLECTVEGTSNPNLYWYRQAAGRGLQLLFYSVGIGQISSEVPQNLSASRPQDRQFILSSKKLLLSDSGFYLCAWSVGQSSGANVLTFGAGSRLTVL.

The rearrangement links TRBV6-5 to TRBJ1-2; no definite D call. The V gene lost 0 bases and the J gene lost 4 bases, with 9 bases spanning the gap. CDR1 and CDR2 (germline): MNHEY, SVGAGI. The CDR3 loop spans 14 amino acids. CDR3 sequence (DNA): TGTGCCAGCAGTTACTCTTCCAATTTCTATGGCTACACCTTC. Protein product: CASSYSSNFYGYTF.

The chain uses TRBV21-1 and TRBJ1-5; TRBD1, the D gene given by the table, was not confirmed from the DNA. TRBV21-1 is tagged as a pseudogene. The CDR3 spans 15 residues. CDR3 DNA sequence: TGTGCCAGCAGCAACTCAACAGGGGGCGGCCAGCCCCAGCATTTT. Its protein is CASSNSTGGGQPQHF.

The chain recombines TRBV24-1 with TRBJ1-2, with unresolved D. CDR1 KGHDR and CDR2 SFDVKD come from the germline V gene. The length of the CDR3 is 12 residues. Trimming pared 9 bases from V and 3 bases from J, leaving 10 bases between. This CDR3 reads CATAADHYGYTF. CDR3 bases: TGTGCCACCGCGGCCGATCACTATGGCTACACCTTC.

The chain has TRBV3-1 (or the pseudogene TRBV3-2) and TRBJ2-1, with 10 bases identical to TRBD2. This CDR3 contains 15 residues. J gave up 4 bases and V 4 bases, and 4 bases lay outside the gene matches. The germline V gene has CDR1 LGHDT and CDR2 YNNKEL (reference sequence). The CDR3 DNA follows: TGTGCCAGCAGCCTGAGCGGGGGGGCTTACAATGAGCAGTTCTTC. Translating gives CASSLSGGAYNEQFF.

In DNA, the CDR3 is TGTGCCAGCAGCCCAAGAGAAACAGATGGCTACACCTTC. Protein: CASSPRETDGYTF. The chain links TRBV14 to TRBJ1-2; the D is unclear. Trimming took 4 bases from V and 6 from J, leaving 12 bases between them. The germline gives CDR1 SGHDN, CDR2 FVKESK. The CDR3 is 13 amino acids.

CDR3 residues: CASSHRRGPNTEAFF. The DNA of the CDR3 is TGTGCCAGCAGTCACCGGAGGGGCCCGAACACTGAAGCTTTCTTT. The rearrangement links TRBV6-5 to TRBJ1-1; weak D call: TRBD1 (5 bases). CDR1 and CDR2 (germline): MNHEY, SVGAGI. Trimming left V 5 bases short and J 1 base short, with 14 bases between. The CDR3 runs 15 residues.

The chain employs TRBV2 and TRBJ2-7; 8 bases are a match to TRBD1. Germline V gene data show CDR1 as SNHLY and CDR2 as FYNNEI. Trimming at V came to 7 bases and at J to 3 bases, leaving 20 bases not matched to a gene. CDR3 length: 18 amino acids. Written as DNA, the CDR3 is TGTGCCAGCACTCGGCATCGACGCGTGGGACAGGTCTACTACGAGCAGTACTTC. Protein: CASTRHRRVGQVYYEQYF.

This chain connects TRBV4-1 to TRBJ1-1; the D gene is possibly TRBD1 (6 bases). Germline V lookup: CDR1 MGHRA, CDR2 YSYEKL. This CDR3 spans 16 amino acids. Trimming removed 0 bases at V and 0 bases at J, with 11 bases between. CDR3 residues: CASSQELGAMNTEAFF. The CDR3 DNA reads as TGCGCCAGCAGCCAAGAACTGGGGGCGATGAACACTGAAGCTTTCTTT.

V gene TRBV29-1 combines with J gene TRBJ2-7; TRBD1 agrees at 10 bases. Trimming at V came to 0 bases and at J to 4 bases, leaving 6 bases not matched to a gene. Germline V lookup: CDR1 SQVTM, CDR2 ANQGSEA. This CDR3 spans 15 amino acids. CDR3: CSVEDGTGALYEQYF. CDR3 nucleotides: TGCAGCGTTGAAGATGGGACAGGGGCCCTATACGAGCAGTACTTC.

This clone was observed a single time. The V call is TRBV5-5, the J call TRBJ2-6; TRBD1 is a possible D gene (5 bases). V was clipped by 2 bases and J by 1 base, with 16 bases between them. The V gene's germline CDR1 is SGHKS and CDR2 YYEKEE (reference sequence). CDR3 length equals 18 residues. CDR3 nucleotide sequence: TGTGCCAGCAGCTTTCTGGCAGACAGCTTATCTGGGGCCAACGTCCTGACTTTC. This codes for CASSFLADSLSGANVLTF.

This clone was seen only a few times. This chain links TRBV6-5 with TRBJ2-3; 10 positions match TRBD1. Germline CDR1 is MNHEY and CDR2 is SVGAGI. J was trimmed by 4 bases and V by 8 bases; bases with no gene match: 6. This CDR3 is built from 14 residues. CDR3 DNA sequence: TGTGCCAGCGTGGGGACAGGGGTCTCAGATACGCAGTATTTT. Its translation is CASVGTGVSDTQYF.

This clone was detected a few times. The gene calls are TRBV18 and TRBJ1-2; maybe TRBD1 (5 bases). The ends were cut back, 5 bases at V and 4 bases at J, with 8 bases in the middle. Germline V gene data show CDR1 as KGHSH and CDR2 as LQKENI. CDR3 size: 12 residues. This chain's CDR3 is CASSADSYGYTF. The CDR3 DNA reads TGTGCCAGCTCAGCTGACAGCTATGGCTACACCTTC.

With respect to this clone: This sample includes further DNA sequences coding for the same CDR3. The chain has TRBV19 and TRBJ1-1; the D is unclear. Germline CDR1 reads LNHDA; CDR2 reads SQIVND (reference sequence). V was cut by 1 base and J by 1 base, with 7 bases left in between. The CDR3 spans 14 residues. The CDR3 sequence is CASSIAGGNTEAFF. The CDR3 nucleotides are TGTGCCAGTAGTATAGCGGGTGGGAACACTGAAGCTTTCTTT.

The rearrangement uses TRBV6-6 and TRBJ1-1; 9 bases are a match to TRBD1. This CDR3 comprises 14 residues. Trimming at V came to 2 bases and at J to 4 bases, leaving 2 bases not matched to a gene. The V gene's germline CDR1 is MNHNY and CDR2 SVGAGI (reference sequence). CDR3 region: CASSYRQGGTEAFF. CDR3 coding DNA: TGTGCCAGCAGTTACCGACAGGGGGGCACTGAAGCTTTCTTT.

As concerns this clone: Germline and junction disagree at one end, which may indicate a read error. The genes are TRBV4-2 and TRBJ1-2; D is unclear. The germline V gene encodes CDR1 LGHNA and CDR2 YNFKEQ. The CDR3 covers 13 residues. CDR3: CASTQRGVGGYTF. DNA of the CDR3: TGTGCCAGCACCCAACGGGGTGTTGGCGGCTACACCTTC.

This clone was seen once. V is TRBV4-1 and J is TRBJ1-6; tentatively, D is TRBD1 (5 bases). Trimming removed 0 bases from V and 6 bases from J, with 15 bases in between. This CDR3 is 17 amino acids long. Germline V gene sequence: CDR1 MGHRA, CDR2 YSYEKL. CDR3 protein: CASSQDQRTGVNSPLHF. CDR3 in DNA: TGCGCCAGCAGCCAAGATCAAAGGACGGGGGTTAATTCACCCCTCCACTTT.

Relative to its sample, this clone is medium-sized. No DNA is shown, since the ends of the CDR3 on it are uncertain; the CDR3 is the one TCRdb lists. This sequence joins TRBV29-1 and TRBJ1-2; the table assigns TRBD1, which was not confirmed against the DNA. The CDR3 is 12 amino acids long, termini counted. The germline gives CDR1 SQVTM, CDR2 ANQGSEA. CDR3 amino acids: CSVGWGAARSTF.

The chain couples TRBV7-9 to TRBJ2-1, with TRBD2 as a possible D gene (7 bases). Looked up from germline, CDR1 is SEHNR and CDR2 is FQNEAQ (reference sequence). The CDR3 is 14 residues long. The V and J ends lost 4 bases and 7 bases respectively, with 14 bases between them. CDR3 region: CASSSGGQGNEQFF. DNA of the CDR3: TGTGCCAGCAGCTCCGGGGGGCAGGGGAATGAGCAGTTCTTC.

The chain recombines TRBV7-2 with TRBJ2-3; no firm D call. The CDR3 extends over 13 amino acids. Looked up from germline, CDR1 is SGHTA and CDR2 is FQGNSA. The V and J ends lost 3 bases and 6 bases respectively, with 10 bases between them. DNA of the CDR3: TGTGCCAGCAGCTTCCGATCTAGGGATACGCAGTATTTT. Amino acids: CASSFRSRDTQYF.

This chain uses TRBV28 with TRBJ1-1, with 7 positions matching TRBD1. V gave up 5 bases and J gave up 0 bases; unmatched junction bases: 6. CDR3 length: 15 amino acids. Per the germline V gene, CDR1 is MDHEN and CDR2 is SYDVKM. CDR3 sequence: CASSIGTALNTEAFF. CDR3 nucleotide sequence: TGTGCCAGCAGTATTGGGACAGCGTTGAACACTGAAGCTTTCTTT. The full variable domain, in which reference TRBV28 and TRBJ1-1 provide the parts outside the CDR3, is DVKVTQSSRYLVKRTGEKVFLECVQDMDHENMFWYRQDPGLGLRLIYFSYDVKMKEKGDIPEGYSVSREKKERFSLILESASTNQTSMYLCASSIGTALNTEAFFGQGTRLTVV.

There are a few counts of this clone. The V and J genes are TRBV12-2 and TRBJ2-7; the DNA was not compared with TRBD1, the D call given in the table. TRBV12-2 is shown as a pseudogene. The CDR3 runs to 15 residues. CDR3 nucleotides: TGTGCAAGTCGCGCAGGGACAGGGCTGACCTACGAGCAGTACTTC. Its protein is CASRAGTGLTYEQYF.

In this sample, this clone turned up a few times. The chain is built from TRBV28 and TRBJ1-1; D is unresolved. This CDR3 contains 12 residues. V was pared by 4 bases and J by 8 bases, with 11 bases between. Per germline, CDR1 MDHEN and CDR2 SYDVKM. The CDR3 coding sequence is TGTGCCAGCAGTTACCACCCTAAAGAAGCTTTCTTT. Its translation is CASSYHPKEAFF.

J is TRBJ1-4 and V is TRBV5-4, with a weak D call TRBD1 (6 bases). The CDR3 length is 12 residues. Germline-derived CDR1 and CDR2 are SGHNT and YYREEE (reference sequence). The germline V and J ends were trimmed by 2 bases and 10 bases, with 9 bases remaining between them. The DNA of the CDR3 is TGTGCCAGCAGCTTCCTAGGGGGAAAACTGTTTTTT. Its protein product is CASSFLGGKLFF.

The rearrangement links TRBV7-3 to TRBJ1-1; 7 bases map to TRBD1. V lost 5 bases, J lost 3 bases, and 3 bases stayed unmatched. The CDR3 runs 13 residues. The germline CDR1 and CDR2 sequences are SGHTA and FQGTGA. The CDR3 reads CASSIRGDTEAFF. In DNA, the CDR3 is TGTGCCAGCAGCATCAGGGGGGACACTGAAGCTTTCTTT. The full variable domain, in which reference TRBV7-3 and TRBJ1-1 provide the parts outside the CDR3, is GAGVSQTPSNKVTEKGKYVELRCDPISGHTALYWYRQSLGQGPEFLIYFQGTGAADDSGLPNDRFFAVRPEGSVSTLKIQRTERGDSAVYLCASSIRGDTEAFFGQGTRLTVV.

CDR3 sequence (DNA): TGTGCCAGCATCCGGGGGGCCAAGAACACCGGGGAGCTGTTTTTT. This gives the protein CASIRGAKNTGELFF. The chain uses TRBV6-5 and TRBJ2-2; D may be TRBD2 (7 bases). CDR1 and CDR2 (germline): MNHEY, SVGAGI. The CDR3 has 15 residues. The V end was cut by 7 bases, the J end by 1 base, with 13 bases between.

This sequence joins TRBV2 and TRBJ2-7, with 7 positions matching TRBD2. This CDR3 is 14 amino acids long. V gave up 4 bases and J gave up 3 bases; unmatched junction bases: 6. Germline V gene data show CDR1 as SNHLY and CDR2 as FYNNEI. The CDR3: CASSGGSGHYEQYF. The CDR3 DNA follows: TGTGCCAGCAGTGGGGGTAGCGGGCACTACGAGCAGTACTTC.

In regard to this clone: One junction end does not reproduce the germline sequence, and a read error may be involved. The V and J genes are TRBV7-7 and TRBJ2-7, with D tentatively TRBD2 (5 bases). The CDR3 covers 15 residues. Germline-derived CDR1 and CDR2 are SSHAT and FNYEAQ (reference sequence). The CDR3 spells CASSLSLATDYEQYF. The CDR3 DNA reads TGTGCTAGCAGCCTAAGTCTAGCCACAGACTACGAGCAGTACTTC.